This entry lists 25 T cell receptor beta chains sequenced from one sample in a study of CD8+ T cells in alopecia areata (dated by TCRdb to the late 2010s). The library came from the immunoSEQ multiplex PCR assay. For TCR sequencing, RNA was extracted from every sample and reverse transcribed into cDNA to serve as template. This is the immuneACCESS table as TCRdb keeps it, with only in-frame sequences that have V and J called. A part of the clones is gone; compared with another copy, unresolved V genes explain less than half, and the rest is unexplained. The sample profile shows roughly 170,000 clones; approximately 56% of them were found once. Of the sample, 14% to 15% is held by the ten largest clones. The time point label for this specimen denotes: baseline before oral tofacitinib. The sequences come from CD4+ T cells sorted from blood, collected at week 0. The receptors stem from a human donor with alopecia areata.

The chain employs TRBV6-5 and TRBJ2-3; either TRBD1 or TRBD2 may supply D (5 bases each). CDR3 size: 14 residues. The germline CDR1 and CDR2 sequences are MNHEY and SVGAGI. V was shortened by 5 bases and J by 6 bases, with 15 bases between the two germline ends. CDR3 protein: CASSEGTLLDTQYF. CDR3 nucleotides: TGTGCCAGCAGTGAAGGGACCCTTTTGGATACGCAGTATTTT.

The chain links TRBV9 to TRBJ2-7; the D gene is possibly TRBD2 (6 bases). Trimming pared 0 bases from V and 5 bases from J, leaving 12 bases between. This CDR3 has 14 residues. CDR1 is SGDLS and CDR2 is YYNGEE in the germline V gene. The CDR3 coding sequence is TGTGCCAGCAGCGTAGGGACTATTATGAACGAGCAGTACTTC. Protein sequence: CASSVGTIMNEQYF.

The V and J genes are TRBV29-1 and TRBJ1-3; 8 bases are shared with TRBD1. V shed 7 bases and J 0 bases; nucleotides not matched to a gene: 5. The germline V gene encodes CDR1 SQVTM and CDR2 ANQGSEA. The CDR3 consists of 14 residues. CDR3 in amino acids: CSGRQGCSGNTIYF. CDR3 in DNA: TGCAGCGGGAGACAGGGGTGCTCTGGAAACACCATATATTTT.

The V and J genes are TRBV18 and TRBJ2-7; TRBD2 might be the D (5 bases). This CDR3 has 17 residues. V was clipped by 4 bases and J by 5 bases, with 24 bases between them. Germline V gives CDR1 KGHSH, CDR2 LQKENI. The CDR3 coding sequence is TGTGCCAGCTCACGGGAACCCCCGGGAAGCGGTATCCACGAGCAGTACTTC. Its translation: CASSREPPGSGIHEQYF.

The genes are TRBV6-1 and TRBJ1-2; 9 nucleotides agree with TRBD1. Germline V gene data show CDR1 as MNHNS and CDR2 as SASEGT. This CDR3 has 13 amino acids. With 5 bases clipped from V and 6 bases from J, the junction kept 4 bases outside the gene matches. CDR3 sequence (DNA): TGTGCCAGCAGTATACAGGGGGCGAATGGCTACACCTTC. The encoded protein is CASSIQGANGYTF.

The rearrangement joins TRBV5-1 to TRBJ2-1; 10 nucleotides align to TRBD1. CDR3 length equals 15 residues. CDR1 SGHRS and CDR2 YFSETQ come from the germline V gene. Trimming cost V 4 bases and J 5 bases; bases outside gene matches: 6. CDR3 sequence: CASSPGGTGDNEQFF. The CDR3 DNA follows: TGCGCCAGCAGCCCTGGGGGGACAGGGGACAATGAGCAGTTCTTC.

The CDR3 nucleotides read TGTGCCAGCAGTTTTGGCGGGGGGGCCCACGAGCAGTACTTC. Its translation: CASSFGGGAHEQYF. The V call is TRBV28, the J call TRBJ2-7; 9 nucleotides match TRBD2. Per the germline V gene, CDR1 is MDHEN and CDR2 is SYDVKM. This CDR3 has 14 amino acids. Losses at the gene ends were 3 bases for V and 5 bases for J; bases not matched to a gene: 5. The full variable domain, its missing parts supplied by reference TRBV28 and TRBJ2-7, is DVKVTQSSRYLVKRTGEKVFLECVQDMDHENMFWYRQDPGLGLRLIYFSYDVKMKEKGDIPEGYSVSREKKERFSLILESASTNQTSMYLCASSFGGGAHEQYFGPGTRLTVT.

The chain carries TRBV6-5 and TRBJ2-2; D uncertain. Germline V gene sequence: CDR1 MNHEY, CDR2 SVGAGI. The CDR3 is made up of 14 amino acids. The V end was cut by 5 bases, the J end by 0 bases, with 7 bases between. The CDR3 DNA reads TGTGCCAGCAGTCGGAACTCGAACACCGGGGAGCTGTTTTTT. Its protein product is CASSRNSNTGELFF.

This clone was recorded a few times. This chain connects TRBV5-1 to TRBJ1-5; tentative D call: TRBD1 (6 bases). V lost 1 base and J lost 4, with 12 bases in between. Per the germline V gene, CDR1 is SGHRS and CDR2 is YFSETQ. The CDR3 covers 15 residues. Here the CDR3 DNA reads TGCGCCAGCAGCTTGTCGGCAGGGGATAATCAGCCCCAGCATTTT. Protein product: CASSLSAGDNQPQHF.

The chain joins TRBV6-5 to TRBJ2-2; D is possibly TRBD1 or TRBD2 (6 bases each). Germline assignment: CDR1 MNHEY and CDR2 SVGAGI. CDR3 length: 15 amino acids. V lost 0 bases and J lost 7, with 12 bases in between. The CDR3 nucleotides are TGTGCCAGCAGTTACTCGAGGGGGGCTAGCGGGGAGCTGTTTTTT. It yields the protein CASSYSRGASGELFF.

V gene TRBV29-1 combines with J gene TRBJ2-7; 7 positions agree with TRBD1. The CDR3 length is 13 residues. The ends lost 4 bases at V and 3 bases at J; junction bases unmatched: 6. Per germline, CDR1 SQVTM and CDR2 ANQGSEA. CDR3: CSVGVGGSYEQYF. The CDR3 DNA follows: TGCAGCGTTGGGGTAGGGGGCAGCTACGAGCAGTACTTC.

The V and J genes are TRBV2 and TRBJ2-5; D unresolved. V was pared by 4 bases and J by 3 bases, with 3 bases between. This CDR3 has 11 amino acids. Germline CDR1 is SNHLY and CDR2 is FYNNEI. CDR3 in DNA: TGTGCCAGCAGTGTGAAAGAGACCCAGTACTTC. Its protein is CASSVKETQYF.

As regards this clone: The CDR3 carries no conserved terminal phenylalanine or tryptophan, so it likely arises from a read error. The DNA is left out, because the CDR3 cannot be placed on it with certainty; the CDR3 is given as TCRdb lists it. The chain joins TRBV6-1 to TRBJ1-5. CDR1 and CDR2 (germline): MNHNS, SASEGT. Termini included, the CDR3 measures 11 amino acids. The CDR3 reads CASSSRGRLWS.

The chain joins TRBV7-9 to TRBJ1-2, with TRBD1 identical over 11 bases. The germline V gene encodes CDR1 SEHNR and CDR2 FQNEAQ (reference sequence). The trim removed 4 bases at V and 5 bases at J, leaving 9 bases unmatched. This CDR3 has 16 residues. The CDR3, as DNA: TGTGCCAGCAGCTCGTCGGGACAGGGGGTGGATTATGGCTACACCTTC. This gives the protein CASSSSGQGVDYGYTF.

V is TRBV5-1 and J is TRBJ2-1; weak D call: TRBD2 (7 bases). The CDR3 sequence is 15 residues long. Per germline, CDR1 SGHRS and CDR2 YFSETQ. V shed 4 bases and J shed 7 bases, with 18 bases lying between them. CDR3 bases: TGCGCCAGCAGCACCGCTGCGGGGGCCTGGAATGAGCAGTTCTTC. Translated, it gives CASSTAAGAWNEQFF.

The chain is built from TRBV2 and TRBJ1-1, with D unresolved. This CDR3 has 13 amino acids. V lost 6 bases to trimming and J lost 4 bases, with 12 bases between them. Germline-derived CDR1 and CDR2 are SNHLY and FYNNEI. CDR3 bases: TGTGCCAGCAGGAACACCCTTGGCACTGAAGCTTTCTTT. Translation: CASRNTLGTEAFF.

CDR3 amino acids: CASSSGTSYPYEQYF. As DNA, the CDR3 is TGTGCCAGCAGCTCGGGGACTAGCTACCCCTACGAGCAGTACTTC. This chain connects TRBV7-6 to TRBJ2-7, with 9 bases aligning to TRBD2. Germline V gives CDR1 SGHVS, CDR2 FNYEAQ. The CDR3 has 15 residues. V gave up 4 bases and J gave up 2 bases; unmatched junction bases: 6.

This sequence joins TRBV30 and TRBJ1-2; D is unresolved. Germline loops: CDR1 GTSNPN, CDR2 SVGIG (reference sequence). The V end lost 0 bases, the J end lost 7 bases, and 6 bases lay between the germline ends. The CDR3 runs to 11 residues. The CDR3 sequence is CAWSVFGGYTF. The CDR3 DNA reads as TGTGCCTGGAGTGTCTTTGGTGGCTACACCTTC. The whole variable domain, remainder taken from reference TRBV30 and TRBJ1-2, is SQTIHQWPATLVQPVGSPLSLECTVEGTSNPNLYWYRQAAGRGLQLLFYSVGIGQISSEVPQNLSASRPQDRQFILSSKKLLLSDSGFYLCAWSVFGGYTFGSGTRLTVV.

The chain recombines TRBV7-6 with TRBJ2-5; 7 nucleotides align to TRBD1. CDR3 length: 15 residues. V trimming: 3 bases; J trimming: 5 bases; junction bases outside the gene matches: 9. Germline assignment: CDR1 SGHVS and CDR2 FNYEAQ. The CDR3 DNA sequence: TGTGCCAGCAGCTTGGGGGACAGCGCTGGGGAGACCCAGTACTTC. Translated: CASSLGDSAGETQYF.

This clone showed up just once. V is TRBV30 and J is TRBJ1-6; 7 bases align to TRBD1. The ends lost 3 bases at V and 6 bases at J; junction bases unmatched: 8. In germline, CDR1 is GTSNPN, CDR2 SVGIG (reference sequence). The CDR3 length is 15 residues. CDR3 bases: TGTGCCTGGAGGACGACAGGGTGGGGTAATTCACCCCTCCACTTT. Its protein product is CAWRTTGWGNSPLHF.

The V and J genes are TRBV2 and TRBJ1-4; D may be TRBD1 (5 bases). CDR1 and CDR2 (germline): SNHLY, FYNNEI. Trimming took off 6 bases at V and 3 bases at J, with 11 bases between the two ends. The CDR3 is 14 amino acids. Written as DNA, the CDR3 is TGTGCCAGCAGAAAACAGGATCCTAATGAAAAACTGTTTTTT. Translated: CASRKQDPNEKLFF.

This clone was counted ten times or more. This CDR3 is also generated by other DNA sequences in the sample. The chain employs TRBV11-2 and TRBJ2-2; TRBD2 is a possible D gene (6 bases). The germline gives CDR1 SGHAT, CDR2 FQNNGV. Deletions cut 0 bases from V and 5 bases from J, with 10 bases between. The CDR3 covers 15 residues. CDR3 protein: CASSLDRGGTGELFF. The DNA of the CDR3 is TGTGCCAGCAGCTTAGACCGTGGGGGGACCGGGGAGCTGTTTTTT.

As concerns this clone: The sample contains more than one DNA sequence encoding this CDR3. The chain carries TRBV29-1 and TRBJ2-7; D gene ambiguous. Germline CDR1 is SQVTM and CDR2 is ANQGSEA. This CDR3 spans 11 amino acids. V was shortened by 0 bases and J by 4 bases, with 4 bases between the two germline ends. The CDR3 region has the DNA TGCAGCGTTGAAGAAGGGTACGAGCAGTACTTC. Protein: CSVEEGYEQYF.

This chain uses TRBV18 with TRBJ2-5; the D gene could be TRBD1 or TRBD2 (5 bases each). Germline V lookup: CDR1 KGHSH, CDR2 LQKENI. CDR3 length equals 14 residues. V gave up 1 base and J gave up 6 bases, with 12 bases separating them. The CDR3 region is CASSPHEGWKTQYF. Written as DNA, the CDR3 is TGTGCCAGCTCACCACACGAGGGGTGGAAGACCCAGTACTTC.

The chain joins TRBV2 to TRBJ2-7; D is perhaps TRBD2 (6 bases). Germline V gene data show CDR1 as SNHLY and CDR2 as FYNNEI. V was trimmed by 3 bases and J by 7 bases, leaving 10 bases between them. This CDR3 is 12 amino acids long. The CDR3 protein is CASSERGREQYF. CDR3 bases: TGTGCCAGCAGTGAGAGAGGGAGGGAGCAGTACTTC.